This T cell receptor beta chain stems from a study of post-analysis software for immune sequencing data. Overall study results and limits: The authors found that F measure strongly co-clustered same-batch samples. Four to six TRBV segments were significantly more frequent in patients than in controls. TRBV5-6, TRBV5-1 and TRBV20-1 were among these segments.

Unmatched junction bases numbered 9, after V lost 3 bases and J lost 4 bases. This CDR3 contains 16 residues. Of note for this clonotype: Its antigen remains unknown.

cDNA libraries for TCR beta contained unique molecular identifiers. Input of roughly 0.95 to 10 million T cells yielded around 500,000 cDNA molecules. TCRdb re-analysed the PCR reads in MiXCR, keeping a single row per CDR3 protein. Of hundreds of thousands of distinct CDR3 sequences listed, approximately 60% are singletons. The TCR sequence derives from a girl aged 2 to 9 with multiple sclerosis. The gene calls are TRBV12-3 or TRBV12-4 and TRBJ2-7; 10 positions agree with TRBD1. Sequenced sample: blood. Here the CDR3 DNA reads TGTGCCAGCAGTTTCAATACGGGACAGGGGTCATACGAGCAGTACTTC. Residues: CASSFNTGQGSYEQYF.